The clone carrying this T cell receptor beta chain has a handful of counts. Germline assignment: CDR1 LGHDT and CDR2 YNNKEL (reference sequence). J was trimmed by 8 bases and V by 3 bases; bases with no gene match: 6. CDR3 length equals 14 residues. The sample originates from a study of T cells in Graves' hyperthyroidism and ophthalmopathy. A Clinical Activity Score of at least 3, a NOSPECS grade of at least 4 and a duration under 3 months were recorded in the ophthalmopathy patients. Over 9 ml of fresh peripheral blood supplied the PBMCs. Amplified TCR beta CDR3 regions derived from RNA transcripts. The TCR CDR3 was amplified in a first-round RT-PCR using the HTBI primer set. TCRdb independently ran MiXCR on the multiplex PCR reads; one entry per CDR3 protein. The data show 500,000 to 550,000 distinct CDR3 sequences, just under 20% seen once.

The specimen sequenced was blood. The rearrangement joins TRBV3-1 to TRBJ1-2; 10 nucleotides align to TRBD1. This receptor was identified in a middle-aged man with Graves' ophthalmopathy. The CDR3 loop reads CASSQGQGRKGYTF. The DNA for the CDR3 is TGTGCCAGCAGCCAGGGACAGGGGAGGAAGGGCTACACCTTC.